These T cell receptor beta chains were read from a single sample in a study of response to subunit inactivated influenza vaccine. TCRdb redid the calling of the RT-PCR reads with MiXCR, one entry per CDR3 protein. The data show around 750,000 distinct CDR3 sequences, around 20% seen once. Sequencing was performed on PBMCs from blood, taken about 5 days after vaccination. All receptors come from a man aged 45 to 65 who received an inactivated influenza vaccine. Both conserved end residues are part of each CDR3. D genes are given only for firm matches. Clone size is not always given. Where it is, it says once, few, many or a class for expanded clones.

V: TRBV5-1
D: TRBD2
size: .
J: TRBJ2-7
DNA: TGCGCCAGCGCGTCGGCGGGAGGCTCCTACGAGCAGTACTTC
CDR3: CASASAGGSYEQYF

V: TRBV6-1
D: TRBD1
size: few
J: TRBJ2-5
DNA: TGTGCCAGCAACAGAGGGACAGGGGGCATGAAGACCCAGTACTTC
CDR3: CASNRGTGGMKTQYF

V: TRBV7-9
D: .
size: many
J: TRBJ2-3
DNA: TGTGCCAGCAGCTTTGGGGGCTACACAGATACGCAGTATTTT
CDR3: CASSFGGYTDTQYF

V: TRBV4-1
D: TRBD1
size: .
J: TRBJ1-2
DNA: TGCGCCAGCAGCCACCCCGGGACAGAGCCTACGTATGGCTACACCTTC
CDR3: CASSHPGTEPTYGYTF

V: TRBV7-9
D: .
size: .
J: TRBJ1-1
DNA: TGTGCCAGCAGCCAATCCACAGGGTATGGCACTGAAGCTTTCTTT
CDR3: CASSQSTGYGTEAFF

V: TRBV6-5
D: .
size: few
J: TRBJ1-5
DNA: TGTGCCAGCAGTTACTCGGCTCAGCAGCCCCAGCATTTT
CDR3: CASSYSAQQPQHF

V: TRBV24-1
D: .
size: .
J: TRBJ2-2
DNA: TGTGCCACCAGTGATGCCACCGGGACCGGGGAGCTGTTTTTT
CDR3: CATSDATGTGELFF

V: TRBV12-3/TRBV12-4
D: TRBD1
size: many
J: TRBJ2-7
DNA: TGTGCCAGCAGCCGGACAGGGCCCTACGAGCAGTACTTC
CDR3: CASSRTGPYEQYF

V: TRBV20-1
D: .
size: .
J: TRBJ2-1
DNA: TGCAGTGCTAGAGATCTGCGCGGGCGTTACAATGAGCAGTTCTTC
CDR3: CSARDLRGRYNEQFF

V: TRBV6-5
D: .
size: .
J: TRBJ2-7
DNA: TGTGCCAGCAGTTACGACCGGGGGCGCGGTTACGAGCAGTACTTC
CDR3: CASSYDRGRGYEQYF

V: TRBV11-2
D: TRBD1
size: few
J: TRBJ2-1
DNA: TGTGCCAGCACCTTGGGCACCACAGGGGGCTTTAGCTCCTACAATGAGCAGTTCTTC
CDR3: CASTLGTTGGFSSYNEQFF

V: TRBV18
D: TRBD2
size: .
J: TRBJ2-1
DNA: TGTGCCAGCACTCGGACTAGCGGAGGGTCCTACAATGAGCAGTTCTTC
CDR3: CASTRTSGGSYNEQFF

V: TRBV4-1
D: .
size: .
J: TRBJ1-5
DNA: TGCGCCAGCAGCCAAGCCCCCCCGGCAGTTAATCAGCCCCAGCATTTT
CDR3: CASSQAPPAVNQPQHF

V: TRBV4-1
D: .
size: .
J: TRBJ2-2
DNA: TGCGCCAGCAGCCAAAATCCGGGAGTGAACACCGGGGAGCTGTTTTTT
CDR3: CASSQNPGVNTGELFF

V: TRBV20-1
D: .
size: .
J: TRBJ2-7
DNA: TGCAGTGCTAGACATTGGGATTACGAGCAGTACTTC
CDR3: CSARHWDYEQYF

V: TRBV7-9
D: .
size: few
J: TRBJ1-2
DNA: TGTGCCAGCAGCGCACGGGACCGCTATGGCTACACCTTC
CDR3: CASSARDRYGYTF

V: TRBV20-1
D: TRBD1
size: .
J: TRBJ2-7
DNA: TGCAGTGCTAGGGAGGACAGGGGCTTCTACGAGCAGTACTTC
CDR3: CSAREDRGFYEQYF

V: TRBV28
D: .
size: few
J: TRBJ1-4
DNA: TGTGCCAGCAGTTCCTCCCGGGTGGGGCGCGTTAGCGGTGAAAAACTGTTTTTT
CDR3: CASSSSRVGRVSGEKLFF

V: TRBV5-1
D: TRBD1
size: .
J: TRBJ2-7
DNA: TGCGCCAGTAATTCCGGGACAGGGGCCTACGAGCAGTACTTC
CDR3: CASNSGTGAYEQYF

V: TRBV20-1
D: .
size: few
J: TRBJ1-1
DNA: TGCAGTGCTAGAACTATACAACTGAACACTGAAGCTTTCTTT
CDR3: CSARTIQLNTEAFF

V: TRBV5-1
D: .
size: few
J: TRBJ2-2
DNA: TGCGCCAGCTGCCAACAGGGCACCGGGGAGCTGTTTTTT
CDR3: CASCQQGTGELFF

V: TRBV10-3
D: TRBD2
size: .
J: TRBJ2-3
DNA: TGTGCCATCAGTGAATCTAGCGGTTACACAGATACGCAGTATTTT
CDR3: CAISESSGYTDTQYF

V: TRBV20-1
D: .
size: few
J: TRBJ1-1
DNA: TGCAGTGCTAGTGTCAGGGCCGTCACTGAAGCTTTCTTT
CDR3: CSASVRAVTEAFF

V: TRBV6-1
D: .
size: .
J: TRBJ1-6
DNA: TGTGCCAGCAGGGGAGGACGAACCAGGGAGAAGAATTCACCCCTCCACTTT
CDR3: CASRGGRTREKNSPLHF

V: TRBV5-5
D: .
size: .
J: TRBJ2-4
DNA: TGTGCCAGCAGCTTGAACGGGGTAGGCAAAAACATTCAGTACTTC
CDR3: CASSLNGVGKNIQYF

V: TRBV10-3
D: TRBD2
size: many
J: TRBJ2-7
DNA: TGTGCCATCAGTGAGGGGACTAGCAAGGTCTACGAGCAGTACTTC
CDR3: CAISEGTSKVYEQYF